The T cell receptor (beta chain) described here comes from a study of identical twins. Study-wide findings and caveats: Conclusions relied on cross-sectional statistical analysis, not following the same donors.

Concerning this clonotype: Its antigen is as yet unknown.

Germline CDR1 reads DFQATT; CDR2 reads SNEGSKA (reference sequence). This CDR3 is 12 amino acids long. V was clipped by 3 bases and J by 5 bases; unmatched bases: 4. TCRdb re-analysed the 5' RACE reads in MiXCR, keeping a single row per CDR3 protein. This sample has around 280,000 distinct CDR3 sequences; about 8.3% occur once, and the top ten carry over 2%. Another study also made use of these data, one on yellow fever vaccine responses in identical twins.

Sequences were obtained from memory (CD45RO+) T cells sorted from blood. The rearrangement joins TRBV20-1 to TRBJ2-7; 7 bases are a match to TRBD1. This clonotype was obtained from a woman younger than 35 in good health. The CDR3 DNA sequence: TGCAGTGCTAGGACAGGGTGGAACGAGCAGTACTTC. It codes for CSARTGWNEQYF.